The clone carrying this T cell receptor (beta chain) showed up many times. Its antigen is currently unknown. In germline, CDR1 is SGHAT, CDR2 FQNNGV. Trimming left V 1 base short and J 7 bases short, with 14 bases between. The CDR3 contains 15 residues. The sample is drawn from a study of CD8 T cells in ankylosing spondylitis. Overall study findings and caveats: Clones linked with disease were CD8+ and fairly uncommon in the peripheral blood. Blood from ankylosing spondylitis patients appeared to carry a characteristic roughly 8-variant TCR beta motif. There was reportedly significant enrichment of clones that were disease-linked in matched ankylosing spondylitis synovial fluid.

Quantitative 5'-RACE with molecular barcodes was used to make the TCR beta libraries. TCRdb used MiXCR to reprocess the 5' RACE reads, holding one entry per CDR3 protein. Of some 220,000 distinct CDR3 sequences listed, over 7% are singletons. The sequenced sample was blood, either unsorted or a sorted T cell fraction (not recorded which). This clonotype originated in a female donor with ankylosing spondylitis or in good health (not recorded which). This chain uses TRBV11-2 with TRBJ2-4; D is possibly TRBD2 (5 bases). In DNA, the CDR3 is TGTGCCAGCAGCTTAGGAGGGTCAATGTTGAACATTCAGTACTTC. This translates into CASSLGGSMLNIQYF.